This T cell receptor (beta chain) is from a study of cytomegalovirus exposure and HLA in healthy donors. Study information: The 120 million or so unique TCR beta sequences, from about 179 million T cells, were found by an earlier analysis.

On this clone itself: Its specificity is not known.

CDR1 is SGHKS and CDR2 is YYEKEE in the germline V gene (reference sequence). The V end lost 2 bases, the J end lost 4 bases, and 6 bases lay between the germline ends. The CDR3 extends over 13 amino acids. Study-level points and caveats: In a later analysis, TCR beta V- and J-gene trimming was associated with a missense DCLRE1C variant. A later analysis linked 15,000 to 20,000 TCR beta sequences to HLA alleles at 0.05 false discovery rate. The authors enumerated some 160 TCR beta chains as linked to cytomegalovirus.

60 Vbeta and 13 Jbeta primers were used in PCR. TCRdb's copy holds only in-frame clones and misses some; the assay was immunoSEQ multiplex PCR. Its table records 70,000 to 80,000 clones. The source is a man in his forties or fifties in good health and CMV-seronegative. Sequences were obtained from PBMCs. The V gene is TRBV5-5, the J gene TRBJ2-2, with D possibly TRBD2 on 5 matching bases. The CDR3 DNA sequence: TGTGCCAGCAGCTTAGGGAGCACCGGGGAGCTGTTTTTT. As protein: CASSLGSTGELFF.